This is a list of T cell receptor beta chains from one sample in a study of T cell responses to AZD1222 COVID-19 vaccine. The data were produced by immunoSEQ multiplex PCR, yet TCRdb's version contains in-frame clones alone and is incomplete. The table lists about 180,000 clones, roughly 94% of them singletons, with around 1.6% in the top ten. Sequencing used peripheral blood, obtained 28 days after the second AZD1222 dose. Receptor source: an adult who received the AZD1222 COVID-19 vaccine. Each CDR3 is given with its conserved first and last residue. The order of the fields is D gene, V gene, clone size, J gene, CDR3 DNA, CDR3 protein. The D gene is left open where the match is weak. Not every row has a clone size; where given, it reads once, few, many or a size class.

>NA|TRBV2|NA|TRBJ1-5
TGTGCCAGCAGTGAGTTTGGGTATAGCAATCAGCCCCAGCATTTT
CASSEFGYSNQPQHF
>NA|TRBV12-3/TRBV12-4|NA|TRBJ1-2
TGTGCCAGCAGTTTCGGGAACTATGGCTACACCTTC
CASSFGNYGYTF
>NA|TRBV11-2|NA|TRBJ2-5
TGTGCCAGCAGCTTAGATCGGGTGGGGAAAGAGACCCAGTACTTC
CASSLDRVGKETQYF
>NA|TRBV5-6|NA|TRBJ1-2
TGTGCCAGCAGCTTCTTCCACAGGGTGGTTGAAGGGAACTATGGCTACACCTTC
CASSFFHRVVEGNYGYTF
>TRBD2|TRBV7-2|NA|TRBJ2-4
TGTGCCAGCAGCCGGGGACTAGCGGGGGGCTGGAACATTCAGTACTTC
CASSRGLAGGWNIQYF
>NA|TRBV2|NA|TRBJ1-2
TGTGCCAGCAGTGACTTAGGGGCAGTGAACTATGGCTACACCTTC
CASSDLGAVNYGYTF
>TRBD1|TRBV30|NA|TRBJ1-2
TGTGCCTGGGGGGGACAGTATGGCTACACCTTC
CAWGGQYGYTF
>NA|TRBV14|once|TRBJ2-1
TGTGCCAGCAGTTTATTGGGTGGGTACAATGAGCAGTTCTTC
CASSLLGGYNEQFF
>NA|TRBV30|NA|TRBJ1-2
TGTGCCTGGGGGGCCGGGGGCGCCGGGGGCTACACCTTC
CAWGAGGAGGYTF
>NA|TRBV14|NA|TRBJ2-1
TGTGCCAGCAGCCCCCGACTAGGCAATGAGCAGTTCTTC
CASSPRLGNEQFF
>NA|TRBV7-8|NA|TRBJ1-6
TGTGCCAGCAGGGCCACAGAGAATTCACCCCTCCACTTT
CASRATENSPLHF
>TRBD1|TRBV28|NA|TRBJ1-6
TGTGCCAGCAGTCGAGGGGGGACAGGGGGTTCACCCCTCCACTTT
CASSRGGTGGSPLHF
>NA|TRBV6-6|NA|TRBJ1-6
TGTGCCAGCACCTACGACCCCAATATAGTCCTCCACTTT
CASTYDPNIVLHF
>NA|TRBV3-1/TRBV3-2|NA|TRBJ1-3
TGTGCCAGCAGCCAAGATCGGTCCGCTGGAAACACCATATATTTT
CASSQDRSAGNTIYF
>NA|TRBV19|NA|TRBJ1-1
TGTGCCAGTAGTATTGGGGGGGCGAAAGCTTTCTTT
CASSIGGAKAFF
>TRBD1|TRBV2|NA|TRBJ1-2
TGTGCCAGCACTCCTCAGGAGACAGGGAGCGGCTACACCTTC
CASTPQETGSGYTF
>NA|TRBV7-3|NA|TRBJ1-2
TGTGCCAGCAGCCTCAGGTATGAGGCTCTTGATGGCTACACCTTC
CASSLRYEALDGYTF
>NA|TRBV6-6|once|TRBJ2-1
TGTGCCAGCAGTGCCCAGCTTAATGAGCAGTTCTTC
CASSAQLNEQFF
>NA|TRBV6-1|NA|TRBJ2-6
TGTGCCAGCAGTGAATTGCTCTCTGGGGCCAACGTCCTGACTTTC
CASSELLSGANVLTF
>TRBD2|TRBV24-1|NA|TRBJ2-3
TGTGCCACCAGTGATTCACCGGGACTAGCGGGAGTAGGCGATACGCAGTATTTT
CATSDSPGLAGVGDTQYF
>TRBD1|TRBV18|NA|TRBJ2-7
TGTGCCAGCTCACCACAACTTGGACAGGACTACGAGCAGTACTTC
CASSPQLGQDYEQYF
>NA|TRBV18|NA|TRBJ1-1
TGTGCCAGCTCCGGGGGGGGGAACACTGAAGCTTTCTTT
CASSGGGNTEAFF
>TRBD2|TRBV7-3|NA|TRBJ2-2
TGTGCCAGCAGCTTAGTTTCGGGGGGCGGGGAGCTGTTTTTT
CASSLVSGGGELFF
>TRBD1|TRBV6-5|NA|TRBJ1-2
TGTGCCAGCAGACTGGACAGGGGCTATGGCTACACCTTC
CASRLDRGYGYTF
>NA|TRBV6-2/TRBV6-3|NA|TRBJ2-5
TGTGCCAGCAGTTACTCGAGTGAGACCCAGTACTTC
CASSYSSETQYF
>NA|TRBV4-3|once|TRBJ2-1
TGCGCCAGCAGCCAAGTCGGGGGCTCCTACAATGAGCAGTTCTTC
CASSQVGGSYNEQFF
>NA|TRBV19|NA|TRBJ1-1
TGTGCCAGTAGTTCCCTGGAGAGGTCGGGTTTGGACACTGAAGCTTTCTTT
CASSSLERSGLDTEAFF
>NA|TRBV6-2/TRBV6-3|NA|TRBJ1-6
TGTGCCAGCAGTCGAGTAAATTCACCCCTCCACTTT
CASSRVNSPLHF
>NA|TRBV12-3/TRBV12-4|NA|TRBJ2-1
TGTGCCAGCAGTAAACGCTACAATGAGCAGTTCTTC
CASSKRYNEQFF
>NA|TRBV30|NA|TRBJ1-2
TGTGCCTGGTTCTCGGCCTATGGCTACACCTTC
CAWFSAYGYTF
>NA|TRBV14|NA|TRBJ2-1
TGTGCCAGCAGCCAGGAACTATACAATGAGCAGTTCTTC
CASSQELYNEQFF
>NA|TRBV11-3|NA|TRBJ2-5
TGTGCCAGCAGCTTAGACCCCGCCCGACAAGAGACCCAGTACTTC
CASSLDPARQETQYF
>TRBD1|TRBV19|NA|TRBJ1-4
TGTGCCAGTAACTTCGGGACAGTCGATGAAAAACTGTTTTTT
CASNFGTVDEKLFF
>TRBD2|TRBV7-9|NA|TRBJ2-2
TGTGCCAGCAGGGGAATTACTAGCGCCACCGGGGAGCTGTTTTTT
CASRGITSATGELFF
>NA|TRBV12-5|NA|TRBJ1-2
TGTGCTAGTGGTGTCAGTGGCGACAGCTATGGCTACACCTTC
CASGVSGDSYGYTF
>NA|TRBV6-5|NA|TRBJ1-6
TGTGCCAGCAGTTACTCACAGGCTCCTAATTCACCCCTCCACTTT
CASSYSQAPNSPLHF
>NA|TRBV11-2|NA|TRBJ2-1
TGTGCCAGCAGCTTAGCGTTTAAACTACAATCCGTAAACAATGAGCAGTTCTTC
CASSLAFKLQSVNNEQFF
>TRBD1|TRBV29-1|NA|TRBJ1-1
TGCAGCGCCCGACAGGGTTCAGGCACTGAAGCTTTCTTT
CSARQGSGTEAFF
>NA|TRBV5-8|NA|TRBJ1-3
TGTGCCAGCAGTTTGGGCCGAAACACCATATATTTT
CASSLGRNTIYF
>TRBD1|TRBV5-6|NA|TRBJ2-3
TGTGCCAGCAGCCGTACCCGGGACAGGGGGCGCTCCGGGGGAGATACGCAGTATTTT
CASSRTRDRGRSGGDTQYF
>NA|TRBV2|NA|TRBJ1-1
TGTGCCAGCAGTTACAGGGTGTCTTCGAACACTGAAGCTTTCTTT
CASSYRVSSNTEAFF
>NA|TRBV9|NA|TRBJ2-5
TGTGCCAGCAGCGTATTTGGTTTGGCGGGTGAGACCCAGTACTTC
CASSVFGLAGETQYF
>TRBD1|TRBV7-2|NA|TRBJ1-4
TGTGCCAGCAGCTTAACCGGGACAGGGGCGTTTTGGGAAAAACTGTTTTTT
CASSLTGTGAFWEKLFF
>TRBD2|TRBV6-4|NA|TRBJ2-1
TGTGCCAGCAGTGACCGCGGACTAGCGGGGGGCAATGAGCAGTTCTTC
CASSDRGLAGGNEQFF
>NA|TRBV5-1|NA|TRBJ1-1
TGCGCCAGCCGCGGGAACGTACAACAGAACACTGAAGCTTTCTTT
CASRGNVQQNTEAFF
>NA|TRBV28|NA|TRBJ1-4
TGTGCCAGCAGGCCCCGAGGGGCACCTGAAAAACTGTTTTTT
CASRPRGAPEKLFF
>TRBD1|TRBV2|NA|TRBJ2-7
TGTGCCAGCAGTGATCCAATCGGGACAGGGGCCTACGAGCAGTACTTC
CASSDPIGTGAYEQYF
>NA|TRBV9|few|TRBJ1-2
TGTGCCAGCAGCGTTCAGGGACCTGGCTATGGCTACACCTTC
CASSVQGPGYGYTF
>TRBD2|TRBV7-9|NA|TRBJ2-1
TGTGCCAGCAGTAACCCCTTAGCGGGATCCTACAATGAGCAGTTCTTC
CASSNPLAGSYNEQFF
>NA|TRBV7-2|NA|TRBJ2-5
TGTGCCAGCAGCGAGATACCGGGACCGCAAGAGACCCAGTACTTC
CASSEIPGPQETQYF
>TRBD1|TRBV19|NA|TRBJ1-2
TGTGCCAGTAGTATGGGCTGGACAGGATTCAACTATGGCTACACCTTC
CASSMGWTGFNYGYTF
>TRBD2|TRBV9|NA|TRBJ2-3
TGTGCCAGCAGCGACAACAAGGTAGCGGGGGATGTCACAGATACGCAGTATTTT
CASSDNKVAGDVTDTQYF
>NA|TRBV18|NA|TRBJ1-2
TGTGCCAGCTCACCACCCTCGGACGTTGGCTACACCTTC
CASSPPSDVGYTF
>TRBD1|TRBV2|NA|TRBJ2-6
TGTGCCAGCAGTGGCAGGACAGGGTTGGATGGGGCCAACGTCCTGACTTTC
CASSGRTGLDGANVLTF
>NA|TRBV2|NA|TRBJ1-5
TGTGCCAGCGGGGGGGAAGATTATCAGCCCCAGCATTTT
CASGGEDYQPQHF
>NA|TRBV5-1|NA|TRBJ2-6
TGCGCCAGCTGTGTCGGGACAAACTCTGGGGCCAACGTCCTGACTTTC
CASCVGTNSGANVLTF
>NA|TRBV9|NA|TRBJ1-6
TGTGCCAGCAGCGTAGCGGGAGGGCATTCACCCCTCCACTTT
CASSVAGGHSPLHF
>NA|TRBV11-2|NA|TRBJ1-5
TGTGCCAGCAGCCCGGGGGGGAGTAATCAGCCCCAGCATTTT
CASSPGGSNQPQHF
>NA|TRBV5-1|NA|TRBJ2-6
TGCGCCAGCAGCAGCATGCCAGGGGCCAACGTCCTGACTTTC
CASSSMPGANVLTF
>NA|TRBV7-3|NA|TRBJ2-2
TGTGCCAGCAGCACCCAACCGGGTCTAATAACCGGGGAGCTGTTTTTT
CASSTQPGLITGELFF